This TCR beta chain was found in a study of cytomegalovirus exposure and HLA in healthy donors. 60 Vbeta and 13 Jbeta primers were used in PCR. In the study's own analysis: Later work found 80 million or so unique TCR beta chains, with about 10 million shared. This table comes from immunoSEQ multiplex PCR, and its TCRdb copy is limited to in-frame clones, with some not included. V and J calls and clone size follow that table, whereas D and trimming were derived from the DNA. Here the sample spans 120,000 or so clones, about 76% being singletons. The V end was cut by 6 bases, the J end by 7 bases, with 6 bases between. Germline V gene lookup returns CDR1 SGHAT and CDR2 FQDESV (reference sequence). The CDR3 consists of 11 residues.

The chain is built from TRBV11-1 and TRBJ2-2; D not resolved. Sequencing was carried out using PBMCs. This clonotype originated in a man aged 55 to 69 in good health and CMV-seropositive. The CDR3 is CASSVNGELFF. The CDR3 DNA reads as TGTGCCAGCAGTGTTAACGGGGAGCTGTTTTTT.